This T cell receptor beta chain was captured by sequencing in a study of T cells expressing NK-cell markers. Study background: It was sorted CD3+CD56+NKG2C+, CD3+CD56+NKG2C- and CD3+CD56-NKG2C+ T cells that supplied the TCR beta repertoires. Study conclusions and caveats: Whether expanded NKG2C+ T cell clones recognized HCMV stayed uncertain. CD8+ T cells in six donors included dominant NKG2C+ clonotypes at roughly 1.0-7.0%. Where a handful of donors were concerned, these clonotypes also led the CD3+CD56-NKG2C+ fraction.

A note on this clonotype: What it binds is not known.

TCRdb reprocessed the 5' RACE reads; each CDR3 protein has one entry and no DNA is given. The sample yields about 440,000 distinct CDR3 sequences, of which the top ten take up approximately 6.8%. CDR1 is SEHNR, CDR2 FQNEAQ, per germline (reference sequence). The CDR3 has 14 amino acids. The receptor comes from a woman aged 18-70 years in good health. This chain connects TRBV7-9 to TRBJ1-4; absent DNA, TCRdb's TRBD1 call cannot be checked. The sequenced sample consisted of blood T cells: a sorted CD56 or NKG2C T cell subset, CD4+ or CD8+ T cells, or bulk PBMC T cells (not recorded which). CDR3 in amino acids: CASSLLSGAEKLFF.